Listed here are 10 T cell receptor beta chains from one sample, sequenced in a study of Ad26.COV2.S vaccination and SARS-CoV-2 variants. Repertoires were generated with immunoSEQ multiplex PCR, while TCRdb's copy carries only in-frame clones and drops some. The sample yields 350,000 to 450,000 clones, roughly 85% seen once. Treatment noted: 15 to 20 received Ad26.COV2.S at low or high dose, single or two shots; about 5 received placebo; per-sample allocation not given. After the first vaccine or placebo injection, samples were drawn on day 63. This sample comprised peripheral blood, obtained in a trial of Ad26.COV2.S vaccine versus placebo. All receptors derive from a person aged 18-65 years who received the Ad26.COV2.S COVID-19 vaccine or a placebo.

V and J are TRBV5-1 and TRBJ2-7; 12 bases are a match to TRBD2. The germline CDR1 and CDR2 sequences are SGHRS and YFSETQ. V lost 4 bases to trimming and J lost 8 bases; unmatched junction nucleotides: 13. The CDR3 has 16 amino acids. Here the CDR3 reads CASSPGRTSGTLKQYF. DNA of the CDR3: TGCGCCAGCAGCCCCGGAAGGACTAGCGGGACGCTAAAGCAGTACTTC.

This clone was seen only a few times. The V gene is TRBV7-9, the J gene TRBJ1-1, with D uncertain. From germline, CDR1 is SEHNR and CDR2 FQNEAQ (reference sequence). V was trimmed by 3 bases and J by 3 bases, leaving 11 bases between them. This CDR3 has 14 residues. Written as DNA, the CDR3 is TGTGCCAGCAGCTTTGCCAGCCTATACACTGAAGCTTTCTTT. This sequence encodes CASSFASLYTEAFF.

This rearrangement joins TRBV4-1 to TRBJ2-3; D gene uncertain. The CDR3 is 15 amino acids. Trimming took off 1 base at V and 0 bases at J, with 8 bases between the two ends. From germline, CDR1 is MGHRA and CDR2 YSYEKL. Here the CDR3 reads CASSQVIRSTDTQYF. CDR3 sequence (DNA): TGCGCCAGCAGCCAAGTGATCAGAAGCACAGATACGCAGTATTTT.

The sample holds one count of this clone. The J gene is TRBJ1-6, the V gene TRBV5-1, with TRBD1 as a possible D gene (5 bases). This CDR3 contains 15 residues. V lost 0 bases, J lost 3 bases, and 7 bases lay in between. Per the germline V gene, CDR1 is SGHRS and CDR2 is YFSETQ. This chain's CDR3 is CASSLGDVYNSPLHF. CDR3 bases: TGCGCCAGCAGCTTGGGGGACGTCTATAATTCACCCCTCCACTTT.

CDR3 residues: CASSSLRGSGSPGELFF. Written as DNA, the CDR3 is TGCGCCAGCAGCTCCCTGAGGGGTAGCGGGAGTCCCGGGGAGCTGTTTTTT. The J gene is TRBJ2-2, the V gene TRBV5-1, with 9 bases matching TRBD2. CDR1 is SGHRS, CDR2 YFSETQ, per germline. This CDR3 is 17 amino acids long. The junction had 12 bases not matched to a gene; V was cut back by 3 bases and J by 6 bases.

The chain uses TRBV15 and TRBJ1-1; possible D gene TRBD1, 6 bases. The CDR3 covers 14 residues. Trimming left V 5 bases short and J 0 bases short, with 10 bases between. Germline CDR1 is LNHNV and CDR2 is YYDKDF (reference sequence). CDR3: CATSQTGMNTEAFF. CDR3 in DNA: TGTGCCACCAGCCAGACAGGTATGAACACTGAAGCTTTCTTT. Supplemented by reference TRBV15 and TRBJ1-1, the full variable domain reads DAMVIQNPRYQVTQFGKPVTLSCSQTLNHNVMYWYQQKSSQAPKLLFHYYDKDFNNEADTPDNFQSRRPNTSFCFLDIRSPGLGDTAMYLCATSQTGMNTEAFFGQGTRLTVV.

The chain joins TRBV2 to TRBJ1-6; D is unresolved. The CDR3 contains 11 residues. CDR1 and CDR2 from the germline V gene are SNHLY and FYNNEI. With 8 bases removed from V and 13 bases from J, the gap between germline ends came to 12 bases. The CDR3, as DNA: TGTGCCAGCCGGAGCGCCTTCCCCCTCCACTTT. Translated, it gives CASRSAFPLHF.

This clone was observed once. V and J are TRBV4-2 and TRBJ2-1; 10 bases line up with TRBD2. Germline V gene data show CDR1 as LGHNA and CDR2 as YNFKEQ. The CDR3 has 15 amino acids. V was pared by 0 bases and J by 8 bases, with 4 bases of the junction left unmatched. CDR3 region: CASSQESSGSYEQFF. The DNA of the CDR3 is TGTGCCAGCAGCCAAGAGTCTAGCGGGAGCTATGAGCAGTTCTTC.

The genes are TRBV5-5 and TRBJ2-7; D is possibly TRBD1 or TRBD2 (5 bases each). V lost 0 bases to trimming and J lost 7 bases, with 17 bases between them. Germline V gene data show CDR1 as SGHKS and CDR2 as YYEKEE (reference sequence). The CDR3 has 15 amino acids. CDR3 in amino acids: CASSLEWGRAWEQYF. Here the CDR3 DNA reads TGTGCCAGCAGCTTGGAATGGGGACGGGCTTGGGAGCAGTACTTC.

The chain carries TRBV6-1 and TRBJ1-3, with unresolved D. V lost 2 bases and J 4 bases, leaving 9 bases between the germline ends. Germline V gives CDR1 MNHNS, CDR2 SASEGT. This CDR3 is 14 amino acids long. CDR3 sequence reads: CASSERVWGNTIYF. The DNA of the CDR3 is TGTGCCAGCAGTGAAAGGGTGTGGGGAAACACCATATATTTT.